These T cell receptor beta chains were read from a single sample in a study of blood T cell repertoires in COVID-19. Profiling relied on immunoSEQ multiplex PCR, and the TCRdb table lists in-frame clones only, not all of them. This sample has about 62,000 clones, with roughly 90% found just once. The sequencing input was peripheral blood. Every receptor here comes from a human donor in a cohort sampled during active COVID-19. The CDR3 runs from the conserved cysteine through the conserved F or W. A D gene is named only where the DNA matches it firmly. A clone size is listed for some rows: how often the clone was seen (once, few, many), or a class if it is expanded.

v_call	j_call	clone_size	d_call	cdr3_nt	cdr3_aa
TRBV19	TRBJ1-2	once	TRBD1	TGTGCCACTTCCGGGACAGGGGTCTATGGCTACACCTTC	CATSGTGVYGYTF
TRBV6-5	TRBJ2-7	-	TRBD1	TGTGCCAGCAGTTACTCGTATCAGGGGGTAGTCTACGAGCAGTACTTC	CASSYSYQGVVYEQYF
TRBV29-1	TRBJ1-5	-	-	TGCAGCGTCCCGGGACACCGAGGGCCCCAGCATTTT	CSVPGHRGPQHF
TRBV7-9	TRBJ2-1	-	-	TGTGCCAGCAGCCGACAGGCGAATTACAATGAGCAGTTCTTC	CASSRQANYNEQFF
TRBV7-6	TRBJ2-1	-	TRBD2	TGTGCCAGCAGCGAAGGCCGGACTAGCGGGAGTTGGGATGAGCAGTTCTTC	CASSEGRTSGSWDEQFF
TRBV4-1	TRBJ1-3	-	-	TGCGCCAGCAGCCAAGTGGCCAGGGAAGGAAACACCATATATTTT	CASSQVAREGNTIYF
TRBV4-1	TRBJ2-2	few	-	TGCGCCAGCAGCCAAGAGTGGAGGTCCGGGGAGCTGTTTTTT	CASSQEWRSGELFF
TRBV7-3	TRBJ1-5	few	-	TGTGCCAGCAGCTTAGGGGGCTTGAACCCCCAGCATTTT	CASSLGGLNPQHF
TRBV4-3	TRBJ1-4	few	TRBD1	TGCGCCAGCAGCCAAGAATTACAGGGGGGTGAAAAACTGTTTTTT	CASSQELQGGEKLFF
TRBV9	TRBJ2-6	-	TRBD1	TGTGCCAGCAGCGTGAGGGCCGGGACAGGGATTCCTTCTGGGGCCAACGTCCTGACTTTC	CASSVRAGTGIPSGANVLTF
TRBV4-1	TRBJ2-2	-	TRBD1	TGCGCCAGCAGCCAAACGGACAGGGGGCGTTCATGGACCGGGGAGCTGTTTTTT	CASSQTDRGRSWTGELFF
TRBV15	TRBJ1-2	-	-	TGTGCCACCAGCAGGGGACTGGGAGCAGTCTATGGCTACACCTTC	CATSRGLGAVYGYTF
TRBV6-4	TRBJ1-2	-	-	TGTGCCAGCAGTGACTCGGAGGAGTCAAACTATGGCTACACCTTC	CASSDSEESNYGYTF
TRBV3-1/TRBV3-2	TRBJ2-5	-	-	TGTGCCAGCAGCCAAAGGGGGACCCAGTACTTC	CASSQRGTQYF
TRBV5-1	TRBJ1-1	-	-	TGCGCCAGCAGCTTGGGTGTGGCCACTGAAGCTTTCTTT	CASSLGVATEAFF
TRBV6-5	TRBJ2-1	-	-	TGTGCCAGCAGCCCACTTTCGCCGCTTGAGCAGTTCTTC	CASSPLSPLEQFF
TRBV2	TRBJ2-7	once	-	TGTGCCAGCAATCAACACGGGGGCGAGCAGTACTTC	CASNQHGGEQYF
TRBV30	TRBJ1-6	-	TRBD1	TGTGCCTGGAGTGTAAATAGGGGGACAGGGAAACGGGGGACTGTTTCACCCCTCCACTTT	CAWSVNRGTGKRGTVSPLHF
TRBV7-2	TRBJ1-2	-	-	TGTGCCAGCAGCTTCGGGGTTAACTATGGCTACACCTTC	CASSFGVNYGYTF
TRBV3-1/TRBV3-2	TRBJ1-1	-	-	TGTGCCAGCAGCCGAGGACAGTATAACACTGAAGCTTTCTTT	CASSRGQYNTEAFF
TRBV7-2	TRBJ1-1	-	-	TGTGCCAGCAGCCGGGTGTTGGTCAGCATGAACACTGAAGCTTTCTTT	CASSRVLVSMNTEAFF
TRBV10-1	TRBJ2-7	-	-	TGCGCCAGCAGTGAGCAGGGAAGGGACGAGCAGTACTTC	CASSEQGRDEQYF
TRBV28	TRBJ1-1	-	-	TGTGCCAGCAGTTTAGTGGCGGTGAATGCTGAAGCTTTCTTT	CASSLVAVNAEAFF
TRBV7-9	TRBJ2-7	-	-	TGTGCCAGCAGCGAGGTCCGGGTACCCTACGAGCAGTACTTC	CASSEVRVPYEQYF
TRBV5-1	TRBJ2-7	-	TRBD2	TGCGCCAGCAGCTGGGGGGGGGACGAGCAGTACTTC	CASSWGGDEQYF
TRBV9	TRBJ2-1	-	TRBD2	TGTGCCAGCAGCGGATATAGCGGGGGGGCCTATGAGCAGTTCTTC	CASSGYSGGAYEQFF
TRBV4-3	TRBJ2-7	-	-	TGCGCCAGCAGCCAAGATACTACTCGCTACGAGCAGTACTTC	CASSQDTTRYEQYF
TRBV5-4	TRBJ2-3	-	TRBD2	TGTGCCAGCAGCTTAGCGGGACGGGAGAATACGCAGTATTTT	CASSLAGRENTQYF
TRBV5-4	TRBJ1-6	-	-	TGTGCCAGCAGCTTTTTACAGTCTAATTCACCCCTCCACTTT	CASSFLQSNSPLHF
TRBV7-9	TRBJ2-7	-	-	TGTGCCAGCAGCCCCGGTATGGTCCCCTACGAGCAGTACTTC	CASSPGMVPYEQYF
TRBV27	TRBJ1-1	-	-	TGTGCCAGCAGTTTATCCCGGGGGAACACTGAAGCTTTCTTT	CASSLSRGNTEAFF
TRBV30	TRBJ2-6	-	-	TGTGCCTGGAGTGCTCTACAGGAGAAACACTCTGGGGCCAACGTCCTGACTTTC	CAWSALQEKHSGANVLTF
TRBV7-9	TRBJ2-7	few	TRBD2	TGTGCCAGCAGCTCCAGGACTAGCGGGAGGAGCTACGAGCAGTACTTC	CASSSRTSGRSYEQYF
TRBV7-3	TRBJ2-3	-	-	TGTGCCAGCAGCTTAACGGGTGGGGCCCCAGATACGCAGTATTTT	CASSLTGGAPDTQYF
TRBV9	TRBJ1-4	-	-	TGTGCCAGCAGCCTGGAGGGGGGGAGCGGAGGTGGTGAAAAACTGTTTTTT	CASSLEGGSGGGEKLFF
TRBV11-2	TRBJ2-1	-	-	TGTGCCAGCAGCTTAGTGAAGTTTTCGAGCTCCTACAATGAGCAGTTCTTC	CASSLVKFSSSYNEQFF
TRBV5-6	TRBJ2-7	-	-	TGTGCCAGCAGCATGGTAGGGGACTGGGAATACTACGAGCAGTACTTC	CASSMVGDWEYYEQYF
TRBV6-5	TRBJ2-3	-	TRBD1	TGTGCCAGCAGTCCCCGGACAGGGACAGATACGCAGTATTTT	CASSPRTGTDTQYF
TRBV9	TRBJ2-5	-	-	TGTGCCAGCAGCGTACTGGGGGCCCGTCAAGAGACCCAGTACTTC	CASSVLGARQETQYF